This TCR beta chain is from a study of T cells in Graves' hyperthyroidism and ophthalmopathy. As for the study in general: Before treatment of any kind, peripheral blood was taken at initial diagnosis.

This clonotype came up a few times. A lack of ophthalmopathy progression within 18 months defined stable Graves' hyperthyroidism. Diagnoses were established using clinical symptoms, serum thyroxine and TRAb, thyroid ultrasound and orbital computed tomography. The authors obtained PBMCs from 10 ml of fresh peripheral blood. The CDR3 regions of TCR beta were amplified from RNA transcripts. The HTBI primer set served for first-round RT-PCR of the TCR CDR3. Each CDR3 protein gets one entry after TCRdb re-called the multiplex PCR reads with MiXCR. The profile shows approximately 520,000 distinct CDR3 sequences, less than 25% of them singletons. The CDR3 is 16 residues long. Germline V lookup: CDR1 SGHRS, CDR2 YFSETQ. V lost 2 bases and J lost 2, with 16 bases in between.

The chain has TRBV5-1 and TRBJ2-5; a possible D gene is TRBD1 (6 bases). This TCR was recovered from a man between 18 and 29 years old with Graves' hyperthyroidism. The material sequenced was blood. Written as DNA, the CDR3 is TGCGCCAGCAGCTTAATCCCCCAACAGGGTCAAGAGACCCAGTACTTC. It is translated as CASSLIPQQGQETQYF.